The present T cell receptor (beta chain) was sequenced within a study of T cell responses to AZD1222 COVID-19 vaccine. Points from the study as a whole: Spike-specific TCR breadth and depth went up after people got two AZD1222 doses. Repertoire collection took place solely once the T cell response had peaked.

This clone has just a few counts. Its cognate antigen is unknown. Repertoires were generated with immunoSEQ multiplex PCR, while TCRdb's copy carries only in-frame clones and drops some. The sample includes about 150,000 clones, roughly 92% seen only once; the top ten take 4%. The V segment lost 11 bases and the J segment 0 bases; nucleotides outside the gene matches: 17. The CDR3 extends over 18 amino acids. Germline V lookup: CDR1 SNHLY, CDR2 FYNNEI. The sample consisted of peripheral blood, taken 28 days after the second AZD1222 dose. V and J are TRBV2 and TRBJ2-1, with 9 bases aligning to TRBD2. The receptor's source is an adult who received the AZD1222 COVID-19 vaccine. Here the CDR3 reads CAVPGKRGDASSYNEQFF. The CDR3 DNA reads TGTGCCGTCCCTGGGAAGCGGGGGGATGCAAGCTCCTACAATGAGCAGTTCTTC. Supplemented by reference TRBV2 and TRBJ2-1, the full variable domain reads EPEVTQTPSHQVTQMGQEVILRCVPISNHLYFYWYRQILGQKVEFLVSFYNNEISEKSEIFDDQFSVERPDGSNFTLKIRSTKLEDSAMYFCAVPGKRGDASSYNEQFFGPGTRLTVL.